These 18 T cell receptor beta chains originate from one sample sequenced in a study of high-grade serous ovarian cancer treatment subgroups. Tumor tissue was taken before any definitive surgery or chemotherapy was given. Measured with immunoSEQ multiplex PCR; TCRdb has only the in-frame clones, and not every one. The data hold tens of thousands of clones, with about 80% observed a single time. Specimen: tumor tissue. These receptors originate from a human donor with high-grade serous ovarian cancer.

The chain has TRBV4-2 and TRBJ2-7, with TRBD1 as a possible D gene (5 bases). The CDR3 has 15 amino acids. The germline CDR1 and CDR2 sequences are LGHNA and YNFKEQ. Trimming pared 4 bases from V and 2 bases from J, leaving 15 bases between. This chain's CDR3 is CASSPRAALTYEQYF. DNA of the CDR3: TGTGCCAGCAGCCCCAGGGCAGCGTTAACCTACGAGCAGTACTTC.

In its sample, this clone was seen a few times. The gene calls are TRBV7-9 and TRBJ2-1, with no clear D. V was cut by 5 bases and J by 5 bases, with 1 base left in between. The CDR3 spans 10 residues. Germline CDR1 SEHNR, CDR2 FQNEAQ (reference sequence). CDR3: CASSDNEQFF. In nucleotides, the CDR3 is TGTGCCAGCAGCGACAATGAGCAGTTCTTC.

V usage is TRBV28 and J usage is TRBJ2-7; 12 bases are shared with TRBD1. The CDR3 sequence is 15 residues long. The germline gives CDR1 MDHEN, CDR2 SYDVKM. Losses at the gene ends were 6 bases for V and 7 bases for J; bases not matched to a gene: 10. For the CDR3, the DNA is TGTGCCAGCAGGGGGCAGGGGACAGGGGGCGGGGAGCAGTACTTC. Its translation is CASRGQGTGGGEQYF.

CDR3 loop: CSGQGRQTQYF. The CDR3 DNA is TGCAGCGGCCAGGGGAGGCAGACCCAGTACTTC. The chain joins TRBV29-1 to TRBJ2-5, with D perhaps matching TRBD1 or TRBD2 (6 bases each). The CDR3 extends over 11 amino acids. The V end lost 7 bases, the J end lost 6 bases, and 12 bases lay between the germline ends. In germline, CDR1 is SQVTM, CDR2 ANQGSEA. The complete variable domain, with remaining parts taken from reference TRBV29-1 and TRBJ2-5, reads SAVISQKPSRDICQRGTSLTIQCQVDSQVTMMFWYRQQPGQSLTLIATANQGSEATYESGFVIDKFPISRPNLTFSTLTVSNMSPEDSSIYLCSGQGRQTQYFGPGTRLLVL.

This clone was observed a single time. The chain uses TRBV9 and TRBJ2-2; D ambiguous. The CDR3 consists of 14 residues. The germline gives CDR1 SGDLS, CDR2 YYNGEE. V was trimmed by 4 bases and J by 6 bases, leaving 13 bases between them. In DNA, the CDR3 is TGTGCCAGCAGCTTCCAGGCCTCCGCCGGGGAGCTGTTTTTT. Its protein is CASSFQASAGELFF.

This chain uses TRBV11-2 with TRBJ2-1, with TRBD2 matching over 10 bases. Germline V gene data show CDR1 as SGHAT and CDR2 as FQNNGV. After removal of 5 bases from V and 8 bases from J, the junction contained 12 bases not matched to a gene. The CDR3 has 16 residues. Here the CDR3 reads CASSPREASGSYEQFF. CDR3 bases: TGTGCCAGCAGCCCACGTGAGGCTAGCGGGAGCTATGAGCAGTTCTTC.

The chain couples TRBV27 to TRBJ2-7, with 8 nucleotides matching TRBD1. Germline assignment: CDR1 MNHEY and CDR2 SMNVEV (reference sequence). This CDR3 is 15 amino acids long. V trimming: 6 bases; J trimming: 1 base; junction bases outside the gene matches: 8. Written as DNA, the CDR3 is TGTGCCAGCAGATCACTCGGGACAGGATCCTACGAGCAGTACTTC. It is translated as CASRSLGTGSYEQYF.

This chain joins TRBV6-1 and TRBJ2-7, with a possible D match to TRBD1 (6 bases). Germline V lookup: CDR1 MNHNS, CDR2 SASEGT. V was shortened by 5 bases and J by 6 bases, with 14 bases between the two germline ends. This CDR3 spans 13 amino acids. The CDR3 DNA reads as TGTGCCAGCAGTCAGACAGACAGGTCCGAGCAGTACTTC. Its translation is CASSQTDRSEQYF.

The chain employs TRBV28 and TRBJ2-3, with 13 bases lining up with TRBD2. Losses at the gene ends were 3 bases for V and 2 bases for J; bases not matched to a gene: 14. CDR3 length: 20 residues. Germline V CDR1 and CDR2: MDHEN, SYDVKM. This CDR3 is CASSFLWTSGREGDTDTQYF. The DNA of the CDR3 is TGTGCCAGCAGTTTTCTTTGGACTAGCGGGAGAGAGGGGGACACAGATACGCAGTATTTT.

The J gene is TRBJ2-3, the V gene TRBV7-9; TRBD1 matches at 7 bases. Trimming at V came to 1 base and at J to 6 bases, leaving 4 bases not matched to a gene. The germline CDR1 and CDR2 sequences are SEHNR and FQNEAQ (reference sequence). The CDR3 contains 14 residues. Here the CDR3 DNA reads TGTGCCAGCAGCTTAGGTACCAGGGGGGATACGCAGTATTTT. Amino acids: CASSLGTRGDTQYF.

V is TRBV7-9 and J is TRBJ2-7; 11 nucleotides match TRBD1. The germline V gene has CDR1 SEHNR and CDR2 FQNEAQ (reference sequence). This CDR3 spans 14 amino acids. V lost 7 bases to trimming and J lost 4 bases; unmatched junction nucleotides: 6. The CDR3 spells CASTGQGARYEQYF. In DNA, the CDR3 is TGTGCCAGCACAGGACAGGGGGCGAGGTACGAGCAGTACTTC.

V and J are TRBV14 and TRBJ2-1; D remains unclear. Germline CDR1 SGHDN, CDR2 FVKESK. The ends were cut back, 1 base at V and 3 bases at J, with 7 bases in the middle. The CDR3 is 14 residues long. The CDR3 sequence: CASSQAQFYNEQFF. CDR3 DNA sequence: TGTGCCAGCAGCCAAGCGCAGTTCTACAATGAGCAGTTCTTC.

The chain employs TRBV2 and TRBJ2-7; D may be TRBD2 (5 bases). Germline-derived CDR1 and CDR2 are SNHLY and FYNNEI. CDR3 length: 14 residues. The V and J ends lost 8 bases and 6 bases respectively, with 20 bases between them. For the CDR3, the DNA is TGTGCCAGCCTTAATTCGCCCTTTCGGGGCGAGCAGTACTTC. Translating gives CASLNSPFRGEQYF. Full variable domain (outside the CDR3, taken from reference TRBV2 and TRBJ2-7): EPEVTQTPSHQVTQMGQEVILRCVPISNHLYFYWYRQILGQKVEFLVSFYNNEISEKSEIFDDQFSVERPDGSNFTLKIRSTKLEDSAMYFCASLNSPFRGEQYFGPGTRLTVT.

This clone was seen a single time. The chain employs TRBV14 and TRBJ2-2; TRBD1 matches 8 bases. The CDR3 contains 16 residues. Germline trimming cut 2 bases from V and 5 bases from J; bases unmatched to any gene: 7. The germline CDR1 and CDR2 sequences are SGHDN and FVKESK. The CDR3 DNA is TGTGCCAGCAGCCAACCTAGACAGGGGAGAACCGGGGAGCTGTTTTTT. Translating it yields CASSQPRQGRTGELFF.

Here the CDR3 DNA reads TGTGCCTGGAGTTCTCTTACGCAGGGTTCACCCCTCCACTTT. Translated: CAWSSLTQGSPLHF. J is TRBJ1-6 and V is TRBV30; D might be TRBD1 (5 bases). Trimming took off 2 bases at V and 9 bases at J, with 14 bases between the two ends. This CDR3 is 14 amino acids long. Germline V gene lookup returns CDR1 GTSNPN and CDR2 SVGIG (reference sequence).

The V gene is TRBV6-6, the J gene TRBJ2-4, with TRBD1 matching 7 bases. CDR1 is MNHNY and CDR2 is SVGAGI in the germline V gene (reference sequence). V shed 3 bases, J shed 3 bases, and the junction held 2 bases outside the gene matches. This CDR3 has 14 amino acids. For the CDR3, the DNA is TGTGCCAGCAGTTATGGGGACAGCAAAAACATTCAGTACTTC. Its translation: CASSYGDSKNIQYF.

This clone was recorded once. The V and J genes are TRBV6-4 and TRBJ2-7, with D unclear. The CDR3 length is 17 residues. Germline CDR1 is MRHNA and CDR2 is SNTAGT. V was pared by 0 bases and J by 2 bases, with 17 bases between. Here the CDR3 reads CASSDSLRALRAYEQYF. The CDR3 bases are TGTGCCAGCAGTGACTCTTTAAGAGCCTTAAGGGCCTACGAGCAGTACTTC.

This clone was recorded only once. V and J are TRBV5-1 and TRBJ2-3; 7 bases match TRBD1. The V and J ends lost 3 bases and 5 bases, in that order; junction bases with no gene match: 9. The CDR3 sequence is 15 residues long. Germline CDR1 SGHRS, CDR2 YFSETQ. CDR3 DNA sequence: TGCGCCAGCAGCTACGGGACAGCGACGGGAGATACGCAGTATTTT. Translating gives CASSYGTATGDTQYF.